These 27 T cell receptor beta chains share one sample of origin, sequenced in a study of T cell responses to AZD1222 COVID-19 vaccine. Clones were read by immunoSEQ multiplex PCR, and TCRdb kept only the in-frame ones, dropping some. The sample lists around 94,000 clones, about 88% seen once, with approximately 12% in the top ten. The sample in question was peripheral blood, obtained on day 0 of AZD1222 vaccination. These receptors came from an adult in good health.

The chain is built from TRBV11-2 and TRBJ2-7; 7 bases match TRBD2. Germline loops: CDR1 SGHAT, CDR2 FQNNGV. CDR3 length: 15 amino acids. Losses at the gene ends were 6 bases for V and 1 base for J; bases not matched to a gene: 9. The chain's CDR3 is CASSKSAGVSYEQYF. The CDR3 nucleotides are TGTGCCAGCAGTAAAAGCGCGGGGGTTTCCTACGAGCAGTACTTC.

The rearrangement joins TRBV25-1 to TRBJ2-7, with D possibly being TRBD2 (5 bases). Trimming took 6 bases from V and 4 from J, leaving 10 bases between them. The CDR3 is 12 residues long. Germline V gene sequence: CDR1 MGHDK, CDR2 SYGVNS. The CDR3 is CASSASGYEQYF. The CDR3 DNA is TGTGCCAGCAGCGCTTCGGGGTACGAGCAGTACTTC.

The rearrangement uses TRBV24-1 and TRBJ2-1; 12 nucleotides align to TRBD1. V shed 4 bases and J 7 bases; nucleotides not matched to a gene: 7. The CDR3 runs to 16 residues. Germline CDR1 reads KGHDR; CDR2 reads SFDVKD. CDR3 DNA sequence: TGTGCCACCAGTGACGCGGGACAGGGGGCTAGTAATGAGCAGTTCTTC. As protein: CATSDAGQGASNEQFF.

J is TRBJ1-5 and V is TRBV5-6; D is possibly TRBD1 (5 bases). CDR3 length: 15 amino acids. V was shortened by 1 base and J by 3 bases, with 11 bases between the two germline ends. Germline-derived CDR1 and CDR2 are SGHDT and YYEEEE. The CDR3: CASSLLRQNNQPQHF. The CDR3 DNA reads TGTGCCAGCAGCTTGCTTCGACAGAACAATCAGCCCCAGCATTTT.

This chain links TRBV19 with TRBJ1-2, with unresolved D. The V gene's germline CDR1 is LNHDA and CDR2 SQIVND (reference sequence). V dropped 8 bases and J dropped 8 bases, with 6 bases sitting between them. The CDR3 is 9 amino acids. CDR3 sequence: CASEGGYTF. For the CDR3, the DNA is TGTGCCAGTGAGGGCGGCTACACCTTC.

The rearrangement links TRBV19 to TRBJ2-3, with 8 positions matching TRBD2. V dropped 5 bases and J dropped 15; count of bases not matched to a gene: 7. This CDR3 has 11 residues. In germline, CDR1 is LNHDA, CDR2 SQIVND (reference sequence). CDR3 sequence: CASSYNGGEYF. Here the CDR3 DNA reads TGTGCCAGTAGTTATAACGGGGGGGAATATTTT.

The chain carries TRBV27 and TRBJ2-3; D is ambiguous. This CDR3 spans 16 amino acids. The germline CDR1 and CDR2 sequences are MNHEY and SMNVEV (reference sequence). V lost 5 bases and J lost 2, with 17 bases in between. CDR3 amino acids: CASSPGASPHTDTQYF. The CDR3 region has the DNA TGTGCCAGCAGTCCCGGAGCTTCCCCCCACACAGATACGCAGTATTTT.

The chain joins TRBV29-1 to TRBJ1-2; 8 bases line up with TRBD1. V lost 1 base and J lost 8; bases outside the gene matches: 3. CDR3 length equals 12 residues. Germline lookup yields CDR1 SQVTM and CDR2 ANQGSEA. The CDR3, as DNA: TGCAGCGTTGAAGGTCCAGGGGGCGGCTACACCTTC. Translating it yields CSVEGPGGGYTF.

This sequence joins TRBV18 and TRBJ2-1; D call uncertain. The CDR3 spans 14 residues. The ends were cut back, 3 bases at V and 9 bases at J, with 15 bases in the middle. CDR1 and CDR2 (germline): KGHSH, LQKENI. The CDR3 DNA sequence: TGTGCCAGCTCACCCCCCTGGTCCTACGGTGAGCAGTTCTTC. Encoded protein: CASSPPWSYGEQFF. Full variable domain (remainder filled in from reference TRBV18 and TRBJ2-1): NAGVMQNPRHLVRRRGQEARLRCSPMKGHSHVYWYRQLPEEGLKFMVYLQKENIIDESGMPKERFSAEFPKEGPSILRIQQVVRGDSAAYFCASSPPWSYGEQFFGPGTRLTVL.

The J gene is TRBJ1-1, the V gene TRBV30, with TRBD1 matching 7 bases. In germline, CDR1 is GTSNPN, CDR2 SVGIG (reference sequence). The J segment lost 6 bases and the V segment lost 2 bases, leaving 3 bases of the junction unmatched. The CDR3 is made up of 12 amino acids. CDR3 sequence: CAWSPGTAEAFF. CDR3 bases: TGTGCCTGGAGTCCGGGGACAGCTGAAGCTTTCTTT. The variable domain in full, completed from reference TRBV30 and TRBJ1-1, reads SQTIHQWPATLVQPVGSPLSLECTVEGTSNPNLYWYRQAAGRGLQLLFYSVGIGQISSEVPQNLSASRPQDRQFILSSKKLLLSDSGFYLCAWSPGTAEAFFGQGTRLTVV.

V is TRBV4-3 and J is TRBJ1-1; possible D gene TRBD1, 6 bases. Deletions cut 0 bases from V and 1 base from J, with 9 bases between. This CDR3 contains 15 residues. Germline values: CDR1 LGHNA, CDR2 YSLEER. CDR3 protein: CASSQDGTPNTEAFF. The CDR3 nucleotides read TGCGCCAGCAGCCAAGACGGGACACCGAACACTGAAGCTTTCTTT.

The gene calls are TRBV19 and TRBJ2-5; D is unresolved. Germline V gene data show CDR1 as LNHDA and CDR2 as SQIVND (reference sequence). Trimming cost V 3 bases and J 6 bases, with 11 bases left between them. This CDR3 has 13 residues. The CDR3 sequence: CASSMGPAKTQYF. DNA of the CDR3: TGTGCCAGTAGTATGGGCCCCGCGAAGACCCAGTACTTC.

The chain employs TRBV30 and TRBJ1-2; D uncertain. Germline CDR1 GTSNPN, CDR2 SVGIG (reference sequence). The length of the CDR3 is 11 residues. Trimming pared 0 bases from V and 11 bases from J, leaving 10 bases between. CDR3 nucleotides: TGTGCCTGGAGTGTGCCCTGGGAGTACACCTTC. It translates to CAWSVPWEYTF.

The genes are TRBV11-3 and TRBJ2-3; 11 bases match TRBD2. CDR3 size: 16 residues. Germline CDR1 is SGHNT and CDR2 is YENEEA. V shed 5 bases and J 6 bases; nucleotides not matched to a gene: 10. CDR3 in DNA: TGTGCCAGCAGCGCCCGTAGCGGGGGGGCTTGGGATACGCAGTATTTT. Residues: CASSARSGGAWDTQYF.

The chain joins TRBV19 to TRBJ2-1; 8 bases align to TRBD1. Germline loops: CDR1 LNHDA, CDR2 SQIVND (reference sequence). This CDR3 has 19 amino acids. The V gene end was trimmed by 5 bases and the J gene end by 0 bases; junction bases not matched to a gene: 15. The CDR3 here is CASSQPGQVIPSSYNEQFF. The CDR3, as DNA: TGTGCCAGTAGTCAACCGGGACAGGTAATTCCGAGCTCCTACAATGAGCAGTTCTTC.

The chain carries TRBV30 and TRBJ1-2, with D maybe TRBD1 (6 bases). Germline loops: CDR1 GTSNPN, CDR2 SVGIG (reference sequence). V was clipped by 4 bases and J by 2 bases, with 14 bases between them. This CDR3 is built from 14 residues. This CDR3 is CAWTPLQGNYGYTF. CDR3 nucleotides: TGTGCCTGGACCCCCCTACAGGGCAACTATGGCTACACCTTC.

V gene TRBV10-3 combines with J gene TRBJ2-2; D gene ambiguous. CDR1 and CDR2 from the germline V gene are ENHRY and SYGVKD. Trimming stripped 4 bases from V and 3 bases from J, with 12 bases between. The CDR3 is 15 residues long. For the CDR3, the DNA is TGTGCCATCAGTGGCGGAATTGGTCACACCGGGGAGCTGTTTTTT. This encodes CAISGGIGHTGELFF.

The rearrangement links TRBV23-1 to TRBJ1-2; D remains ambiguous. TRBV23-1 is noted as an ORF with a role that remains uncertain. The CDR3 has 14 amino acids. The V end lost 0 bases, the J end lost 2 bases, and 7 bases lay between the germline ends. The CDR3 bases are TGCGCCAGCAGTCAATCGGTAGAGAACTATGGCTACACCTTC. Amino acids: CASSQSVENYGYTF.

This chain joins TRBV28 and TRBJ2-7, with TRBD1 matching over 7 bases. Germline lookup yields CDR1 MDHEN and CDR2 SYDVKM. V was pared by 7 bases and J by 0 bases, with 6 bases of the junction left unmatched. The CDR3 length is 14 residues. The CDR3 DNA reads TGTGCCAGCAACCCGGGACAGCACTCCTACGAGCAGTACTTC. It encodes CASNPGQHSYEQYF.

The chain couples TRBV3-1 (or the pseudogene TRBV3-2) to TRBJ2-1; D not resolved. In germline, CDR1 is LGHDT, CDR2 YNNKEL (reference sequence). The CDR3 has 16 amino acids. V gave up 2 bases and J gave up 5 bases, with 16 bases separating them. The CDR3 spells CASSQPAGPIDNEQFF. The CDR3, as DNA: TGTGCCAGCAGCCAACCCGCCGGACCCATTGACAATGAGCAGTTCTTC.

The rearrangement joins TRBV5-1 to TRBJ1-5; D is undetermined. V was clipped by 4 bases and J by 0 bases, with 11 bases between them. In germline, CDR1 is SGHRS, CDR2 YFSETQ. CDR3 length: 15 residues. The DNA for the CDR3 is TGCGCCAGCAGCCCTAACCAGTATAGCAATCAGCCCCAGCATTTT. This sequence encodes CASSPNQYSNQPQHF.

V and J are TRBV6-5 and TRBJ2-1; TRBD1 matches at 7 bases. Germline lookup yields CDR1 MNHEY and CDR2 SVGAGI. V dropped 6 bases and J dropped 6; count of bases not matched to a gene: 8. CDR3 length: 14 residues. This CDR3 is CASSATGVPNEQFF. For the CDR3, the DNA is TGTGCCAGCAGCGCTACAGGGGTCCCCAATGAGCAGTTCTTC.

This chain links TRBV30 with TRBJ2-7; D gene uncertain. Germline CDR1 reads GTSNPN; CDR2 reads SVGIG (reference sequence). V was trimmed by 2 bases and J by 4 bases, leaving 9 bases between them. The CDR3 spans 12 residues. The CDR3 DNA reads TGTGCCTGGAGTTTAACGGATTACGAGCAGTACTTC. Its protein product is CAWSLTDYEQYF.

This clone was counted once. V and J are TRBV7-6 and TRBJ2-3; no definite D call. Germline-derived CDR1 and CDR2 are SGHVS and FNYEAQ. V lost 0 bases to trimming and J lost 2 bases, with 12 bases between them. This CDR3 is 16 amino acids long. The CDR3 loop reads CASSLAGSLYTDTQYF. The CDR3 coding sequence is TGTGCCAGCAGCTTAGCGGGGTCCCTTTACACAGATACGCAGTATTTT.

The V and J genes are TRBV7-2 and TRBJ2-2; either TRBD1 or TRBD2 may supply D (6 bases each). Germline lookup yields CDR1 SGHTA and CDR2 FQGNSA. The CDR3 sequence is 15 residues long. The V end was cut by 6 bases, the J end by 4 bases, with 15 bases between. The CDR3 nucleotides read TGTGCCAGCAGACAAGGGGGGATAACCACCGGGGAGCTGTTTTTT. It codes for CASRQGGITTGELFF.

This clone has only one observation. The genes are TRBV30 and TRBJ1-4, with D perhaps TRBD1 (5 bases). CDR3 length: 14 amino acids. V shed 2 bases and J shed 7 bases, with 14 bases lying between them. Germline V gene data show CDR1 as GTSNPN and CDR2 as SVGIG (reference sequence). The CDR3 DNA reads as TGTGCCTGGAGTCGCGGGACCCTGGGTGAAAAACTGTTTTTT. Translating gives CAWSRGTLGEKLFF.

The gene calls are TRBV7-2 and TRBJ2-5; D remains ambiguous. The CDR3 is made up of 11 amino acids. V was shortened by 4 bases and J by 5 bases, with 5 bases between the two germline ends. Germline CDR1 SGHTA, CDR2 FQGNSA. CDR3 bases: TGTGCCAGCAGCTCCGGGGAGACCCAGTACTTC. It encodes CASSSGETQYF.